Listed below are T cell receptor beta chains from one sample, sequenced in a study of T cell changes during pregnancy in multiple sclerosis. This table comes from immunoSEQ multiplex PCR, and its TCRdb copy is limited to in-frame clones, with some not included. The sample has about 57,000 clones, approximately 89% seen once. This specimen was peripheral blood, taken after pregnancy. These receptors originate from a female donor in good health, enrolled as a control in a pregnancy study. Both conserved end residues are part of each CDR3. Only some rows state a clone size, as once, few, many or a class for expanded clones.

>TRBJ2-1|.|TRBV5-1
CASSDIPPGQGANEQFF
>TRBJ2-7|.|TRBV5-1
CASSLFDEQYF
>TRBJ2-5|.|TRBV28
CASSLAVEETQYF
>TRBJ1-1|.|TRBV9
CASSVAVMNTEAFF
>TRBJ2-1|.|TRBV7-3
CASSPGGTRYNEQFF
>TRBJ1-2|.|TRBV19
CASSFLDGNYGYTF
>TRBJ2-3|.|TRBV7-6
CASSSLGGSTDTQYF
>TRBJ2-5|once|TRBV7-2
CASSPTRGAETQYF
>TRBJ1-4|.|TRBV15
CATSSGQGNEKLFF
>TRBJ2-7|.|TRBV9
CASSPRGLAGPNTEQYF